The sequence of this T cell receptor beta chain was determined in a study of cytomegalovirus exposure and HLA in healthy donors. Notes on the study in general: The study labeled fewer than 200 TCR beta chains cytomegalovirus-associated.

Primers: 60 Vbeta forward and 13 Jbeta reverse. Here immunoSEQ multiplex PCR was the method, and the copy in TCRdb shows in-frame clones only, minus some. The sample lists about 180,000 clones, 77% occurring once. In regard to this clone: Its antigen remains unknown.

The V segment lost 3 bases and the J segment 4 bases; nucleotides outside the gene matches: 11. This CDR3 spans 16 amino acids. Germline loops: CDR1 MDHEN, CDR2 SYDVKM. The source material was PBMCs. The origin of this receptor is a woman aged 55-70 years in good health and CMV-seropositive. The chain has TRBV28 and TRBJ2-7, with TRBD2 matching over 8 bases. The CDR3 sequence: CASSLMVGGVVYEQYF. The CDR3 DNA sequence: TGTGCCAGCAGTTTGATGGTCGGGGGGGTCGTATACGAGCAGTACTTC.